Listed below are T cell receptor beta chains from one sample, sequenced in a study of brain T cells in children with intractable seizures. The assay was immunoSEQ multiplex PCR, and TCRdb's table has in-frame clones only and misses some. Of tens of thousands of clones listed, about 93% were seen once; the top ten hold more than 1.5%. Source: peripheral blood, taken at surgery. The receptors derive from a boy in the first two years of life with tuberous sclerosis and intractable seizures. CDR3s include the opening cysteine and the closing phenylalanine or tryptophan. D genes are given only for firm matches. Clone size appears in some rows only: once, few, many, or a class for an expanded clone.

j_call | d_call | clone_size | v_call | cdr3_nt | cdr3_aa
TRBJ2-7 | TRBD2 | - | TRBV13 | TGTGCCAGTGGGGACTATCGATCCTACGAGCAGTACTTC | CASGDYRSYEQYF
TRBJ2-7 | TRBD2 | - | TRBV7-9 | TGTGCCAGCAGGGAGGCGGGAGCTGACTACGAGCAGTACTTC | CASREAGADYEQYF
TRBJ2-5 | - | - | TRBV6-5 | TGTGCCAGCAGTACAGGGAAGGAGACCCAGTACTTC | CASSTGKETQYF
TRBJ2-1 | TRBD2 | - | TRBV4-2 | TGTGCCAGCAGCCAATCAGGACTAGCGGGAGAGGGAAATGAGCAGTTCTTC | CASSQSGLAGEGNEQFF
TRBJ2-1 | - | - | TRBV11-2 | TGTGCCAGCAGCTTAGGGGGTCCAAATGAGCAGTTCTTC | CASSLGGPNEQFF
TRBJ1-1 | - | - | TRBV19 | TGTGCCAGTAGTATTGGGCTTGGGGCGAACACTGAAGCTTTCTTT | CASSIGLGANTEAFF
TRBJ1-5 | - | few | TRBV28 | TGTGCCAGCAGACAAGACCGGGGGCGGTTCAATCAGCCCCAGCATTTT | CASRQDRGRFNQPQHF
TRBJ2-2 | TRBD1 | few | TRBV6-6 | TGTGCCAGCAGCCCGGGACAGAAAAACACCGGGGAGCTGTTTTTT | CASSPGQKNTGELFF
TRBJ2-5 | - | - | TRBV24-1 | TGTGCCACCAGTTCTCCCCCAGCGGAGACCCAGTACTTC | CATSSPPAETQYF
TRBJ1-3 | - | - | TRBV3-1/TRBV3-2 | TGTGCCAGCAGCCCCCGGGTCCGCTCTGGAAACACCATATATTTT | CASSPRVRSGNTIYF
TRBJ1-1 | - | - | TRBV6-5 | TGTGCCAGCAGTTATGGCCTGGTGAACACTGAAGCTTTCTTT | CASSYGLVNTEAFF
TRBJ2-3 | TRBD2 | - | TRBV30 | TGTGCCTGGAGTTGGATAGCGGGAGGCACAGATACGCAGTATTTT | CAWSWIAGGTDTQYF
TRBJ2-3 | TRBD2 | - | TRBV30 | TGTGCCTGGAGTGTACTAGCGGGGGGCGATACGCAGTATTTT | CAWSVLAGGDTQYF
TRBJ2-5 | - | - | TRBV6-2/TRBV6-3 | TGTGCCAGCAGTTACTTCAGAAAAGAGACCCAGTACTTC | CASSYFRKETQYF
TRBJ1-1 | - | - | TRBV4-1 | TGCGCCAGCAGCCAAGTTTGGACCGGGACAAAGAACACTGAAGCTTTCTTT | CASSQVWTGTKNTEAFF
TRBJ2-7 | - | once | TRBV6-2/TRBV6-3 | TGTGCCAGCAGTCCCGAGACTAGAGCCTACTACGAGCAGTACTTC | CASSPETRAYYEQYF
TRBJ2-1 | TRBD2 | - | TRBV6-5 | TGTGCCAGCAGAGCTAGGACTAGCTGGGATGAGCAGTTCTTC | CASRARTSWDEQFF
TRBJ2-7 | - | - | TRBV12-3/TRBV12-4 | TGTGCCAGCAGTTTAGGGGGCGAGCAGTACTTC | CASSLGGEQYF
TRBJ2-6 | TRBD2 | - | TRBV7-2 | TGTGCCAGCAGCCTACGCACTAGCGGGGGGCCCGGGGCCAACGTCCTGACTTTC | CASSLRTSGGPGANVLTF
TRBJ2-5 | TRBD2 | few | TRBV7-8 | TGTGCCAGCAGCTTAGCTTGGACTAGCGGGAGGTTAGAGACCCAGTACTTC | CASSLAWTSGRLETQYF
TRBJ2-3 | TRBD2 | once | TRBV6-5 | TGTGCCAGCAGTTTAGCGGGAAGGGGAGATACGCAGTATTTT | CASSLAGRGDTQYF
TRBJ1-6 | - | - | TRBV19 | TGTGCCAGTAGGACGGCTAATTCACCCCTCCACTTT | CASRTANSPLHF
TRBJ1-2 | - | - | TRBV6-2/TRBV6-3 | TGTGCCAGCAGCTCGACAGTGCCTTATGGCTACACCTTC | CASSSTVPYGYTF
TRBJ2-5 | TRBD2 | - | TRBV10-3 | TGTGCCATCAGGCCGACTAGCAGCCAAGAGACCCAGTACTTC | CAIRPTSSQETQYF
TRBJ2-3 | - | - | TRBV28 | TGTGCCAGCAGTTCCTGGAGGGGCACAGATACGCAGTATTTT | CASSSWRGTDTQYF
TRBJ1-1 | - | - | TRBV19 | TGTGCCAGTAGTATAATGCCCGCCCGGGTAAGGACTGAAGCTTTCTTT | CASSIMPARVRTEAFF
TRBJ2-1 | TRBD2 | - | TRBV3-1/TRBV3-2 | TGTGCCAGCAGCATTCTAGCGGGGGGCGACAATGAGCAGTTCTTC | CASSILAGGDNEQFF
TRBJ2-5 | - | - | TRBV21-1 | TGTGCCAGCAGCAAAAGGGGACAACAAGAGACCCAGTACTTC | CASSKRGQQETQYF
TRBJ1-6 | - | - | TRBV2 | TGTGCCAGCAGATCATCATGGGCTAATTCACCCCTCCACTTT | CASRSSWANSPLHF
TRBJ2-2 | - | - | TRBV18 | TGTGCCAGCTACGTCTGTAGACCCGGGGAGCTGTTTTTT | CASYVCRPGELFF
TRBJ1-1 | - | - | TRBV9 | TGTGCCAGCAGCCGAGGAGTCTCGAACACTGAAGCTTTCTTT | CASSRGVSNTEAFF
TRBJ2-3 | - | - | TRBV9 | TGTGCCAGCAGCGTAGTAGGGCAGGCTAGCACAGATACGCAGTATTTT | CASSVVGQASTDTQYF
TRBJ2-3 | - | - | TRBV28 | TGTGCCAGCAGTTTGCGGGGGCCCACAGATACGCAGTATTTT | CASSLRGPTDTQYF
TRBJ2-1 | - | - | TRBV2 | TGTGCCAGCAGTGAAGCGGGACATTCCTCTAATGAGCAGTTCTTC | CASSEAGHSSNEQFF
TRBJ2-3 | - | - | TRBV15 | TGTGCCACCAGCAGGGACGGGGGAAGCACAGATACGCAGTATTTT | CATSRDGGSTDTQYF
TRBJ1-2 | - | - | TRBV28 | TGTGCCAGCAGTTTAAACAGTAACTATGGCTACACCTTC | CASSLNSNYGYTF
TRBJ1-6 | - | few | TRBV5-5 | TGTGCCAGCAGCTTGAGAGCTAACAATTCACCCCTCCACTTT | CASSLRANNSPLHF
TRBJ2-1 | TRBD2 | - | TRBV11-2 | TGTGCCAGCATCATAGGGGAGGGATACAATGAGCAGTTCTTC | CASIIGEGYNEQFF
TRBJ2-7 | - | - | TRBV4-1 | TGCGCCAGCAGCACTCCGACCGGGACTCCCAGCTCCTACGAGCAGTACTTC | CASSTPTGTPSSYEQYF
TRBJ2-7 | - | - | TRBV6-1 | TGTGCCAGCAGTGAAGCGCTGGGGGGGGCTAGCCTTTACGAGCAGTACTTC | CASSEALGGASLYEQYF
TRBJ2-3 | - | - | TRBV13 | TGTGCCAGCAGCTCTCCTAGCGTCCCTACAGATACGCAGTATTTT | CASSSPSVPTDTQYF
TRBJ1-5 | TRBD1 | - | TRBV30 | TGTGCCTGGAGTGTACTTGGACAGGAAAACAATCAGCCCCAGCATTTT | CAWSVLGQENNQPQHF
TRBJ1-3 | - | - | TRBV4-1 | TGCGCCAGCAGCCTCCTCCCGGGCAGCTCTGGAAACACCATATATTTT | CASSLLPGSSGNTIYF
TRBJ2-3 | - | - | TRBV7-9 | TGTGCCAGCAGCTCCAGGCCCGCGGAGGATACGCAGTATTTT | CASSSRPAEDTQYF
TRBJ1-5 | - | - | TRBV10-1 | TGCGCCCCCGAGGGACGGCGTTATAGCAATCAGCCCCAGCATTTT | CAPEGRRYSNQPQHF
TRBJ2-2 | TRBD1 | - | TRBV11-3 | TGTGCCAGCGGTAGTTGGGGACAGGGGGCCACCGGGGAGCTGTTTTTT | CASGSWGQGATGELFF
TRBJ2-2 | - | - | TRBV3-1/TRBV3-2 | TGTGCCAGCAGCCAGCACACGGGACGGGCGGGGACCGGGGAGCTGTTTTTT | CASSQHTGRAGTGELFF
TRBJ1-1 | - | - | TRBV4-1 | TGCGCCAGCAGCCAAGAGGCGGGGCCTGACACTGAAGCTTTCTTT | CASSQEAGPDTEAFF
TRBJ1-5 | - | - | TRBV10-1 | TGCGCCAGCAGTGAGTCGACCCAGGGAGCTTATCGCAATCAGCCCCAGCATTTT | CASSESTQGAYRNQPQHF
TRBJ2-1 | - | - | TRBV5-1 | TGCGCCAGCAGCCCCGCGATAGCGGAAACCAATGAGCAGTTCTTC | CASSPAIAETNEQFF
TRBJ2-7 | - | - | TRBV20-1 | TGCAGTGCTAGTATCCAAGAGAGGGCTTACGAGCAGTACTTC | CSASIQERAYEQYF
TRBJ2-3 | TRBD2 | - | TRBV4-1 | TGCGCCAGCAGCCAAGGTCCAGCGGGAGGGACAGATACGCAGTATTTT | CASSQGPAGGTDTQYF
TRBJ2-1 | - | - | TRBV5-6 | TGTGCCAGCAGTCACGGACAGCCCTACAATGAGCAGTTCTTC | CASSHGQPYNEQFF
TRBJ2-1 | - | once | TRBV6-1 | TGTGCCAGCAGTGAATTGAGGGGGGGCCCGGATGAGCAGTTCTTC | CASSELRGGPDEQFF
TRBJ2-5 | TRBD2 | - | TRBV5-1 | TGCGCCAGCAGACGCGGGACTAGCGGCCAAGAGACCCAGTACTTC | CASRRGTSGQETQYF